This T cell receptor (beta chain) came from a study of vaccination effects on CD4 cells after COVID-19. On this clone itself: The antigen is not known.

TCRdb's copy holds only in-frame clones and misses some; the assay was immunoSEQ multiplex PCR. This sample has around 45,000 clones, with roughly 79% found just once. Antigen-specific CD4+ T cells were expanded with viral peptide pools in the ViraFEST assay before sequencing. Culturing for about 9 days preceded CD4+ T cell isolation. Vaccine recipients, nucleocapsid antibody negative, had no prior SARS-CoV-2 infection. In the cultures, half the medium was exchanged for IL-2 medium on days 3 and 7. The material was CD4+ T cells from PBMCs cultured with SARS-CoV-2 spike peptides, obtained before COVID-19 vaccination. The source of this sequence is a human donor who received a COVID-19 vaccine.

The CDR3 DNA is TGTGCCAGCAGCCAAGAGCTGGGGTGGAACACTGAAGCTTTCTTT. Encoded protein: CASSQELGWNTEAFF. This chain connects TRBV3-1 (or the pseudogene TRBV3-2) to TRBJ1-1; D not certain. This CDR3 comprises 15 residues. Germline V CDR1 and CDR2: LGHDT, YNNKEL (reference sequence). Trimming took 0 bases from V and 1 from J, leaving 9 bases between them.